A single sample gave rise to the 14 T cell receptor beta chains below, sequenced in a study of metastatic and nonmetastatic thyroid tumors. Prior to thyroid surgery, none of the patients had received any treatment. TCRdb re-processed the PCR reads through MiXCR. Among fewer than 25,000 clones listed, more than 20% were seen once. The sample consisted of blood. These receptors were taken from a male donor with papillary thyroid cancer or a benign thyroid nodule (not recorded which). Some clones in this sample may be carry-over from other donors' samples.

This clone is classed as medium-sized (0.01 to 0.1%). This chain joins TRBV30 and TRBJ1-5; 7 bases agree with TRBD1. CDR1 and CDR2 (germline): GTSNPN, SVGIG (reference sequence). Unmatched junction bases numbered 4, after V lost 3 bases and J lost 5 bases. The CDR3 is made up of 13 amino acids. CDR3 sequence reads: CAWSGQADQPQHF. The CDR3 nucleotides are TGTGCCTGGAGCGGACAGGCCGATCAGCCCCAGCATTTT.

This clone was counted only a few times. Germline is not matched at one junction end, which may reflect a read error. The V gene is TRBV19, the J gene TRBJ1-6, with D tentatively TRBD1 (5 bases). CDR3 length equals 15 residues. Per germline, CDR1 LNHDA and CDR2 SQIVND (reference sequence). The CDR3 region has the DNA TGTGCCAGTAATAAAGACAGCCGACAGAATTCACCCCTGCACTTT. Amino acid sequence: CASNKDSRQNSPLHF.

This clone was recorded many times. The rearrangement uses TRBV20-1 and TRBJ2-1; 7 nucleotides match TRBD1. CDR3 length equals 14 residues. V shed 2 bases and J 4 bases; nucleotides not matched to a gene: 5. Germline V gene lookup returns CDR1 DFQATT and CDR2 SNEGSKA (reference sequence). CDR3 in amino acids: CSARSDRLYNEQFF. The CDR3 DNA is TGCAGTGCTAGATCGGACAGGCTTTACAATGAGCAGTTCTTC.

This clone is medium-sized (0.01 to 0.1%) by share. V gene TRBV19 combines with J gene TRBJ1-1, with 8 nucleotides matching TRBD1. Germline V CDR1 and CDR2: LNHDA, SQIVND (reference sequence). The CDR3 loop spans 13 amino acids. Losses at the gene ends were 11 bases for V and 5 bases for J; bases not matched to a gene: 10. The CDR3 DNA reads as TGTGCCTCGAGGACAGGGCGAGAAACTGAAGCTTTCTTT. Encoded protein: CASRTGRETEAFF.

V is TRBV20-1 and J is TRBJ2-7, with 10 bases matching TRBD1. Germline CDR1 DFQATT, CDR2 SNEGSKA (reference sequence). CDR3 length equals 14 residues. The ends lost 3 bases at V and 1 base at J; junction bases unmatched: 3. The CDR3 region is CSARDRGLSYEQYF. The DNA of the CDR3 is TGCAGTGCTAGGGACAGGGGGTTGTCCTACGAGCAGTACTTC.

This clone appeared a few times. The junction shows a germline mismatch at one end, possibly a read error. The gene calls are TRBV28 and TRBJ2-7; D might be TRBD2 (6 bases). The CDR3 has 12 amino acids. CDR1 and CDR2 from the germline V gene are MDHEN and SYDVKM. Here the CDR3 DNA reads TGTGCCAGCAGTTTTAGAAGTGGGACTCTTAGGTTC. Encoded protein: CASSFRSGTLRF. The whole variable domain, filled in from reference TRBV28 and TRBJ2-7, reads DVKVTQSSRYLVKRTGEKVFLECVQDMDHENMFWYRQDPGLGLRLIYFSYDVKMKEKGDIPEGYSVSREKKERFSLILESASTNQTSMYLCASSFRSGTLRFGPGTRLTVT.

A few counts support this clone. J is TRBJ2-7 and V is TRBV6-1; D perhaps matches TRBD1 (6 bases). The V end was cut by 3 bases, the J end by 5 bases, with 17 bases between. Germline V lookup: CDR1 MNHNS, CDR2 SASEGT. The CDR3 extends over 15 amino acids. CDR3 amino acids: CASSDGAGASHEQYF. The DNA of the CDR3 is TGTGCCAGCAGTGACGGGGCAGGGGCTAGCCACGAGCAGTACTTC.

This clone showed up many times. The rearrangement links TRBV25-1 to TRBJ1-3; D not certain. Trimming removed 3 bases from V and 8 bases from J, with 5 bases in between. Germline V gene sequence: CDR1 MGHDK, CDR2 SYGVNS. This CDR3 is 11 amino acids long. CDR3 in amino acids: CASSEGDTIYF. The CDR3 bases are TGTGCCAGCAGTGAGGGTGACACCATATATTTT.

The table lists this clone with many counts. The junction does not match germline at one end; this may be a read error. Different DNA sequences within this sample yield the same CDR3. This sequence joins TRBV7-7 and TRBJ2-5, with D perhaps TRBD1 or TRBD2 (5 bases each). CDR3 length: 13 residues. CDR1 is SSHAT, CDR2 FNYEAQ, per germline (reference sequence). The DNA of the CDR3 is TGTGCTAGCAGCAGCGGACACCTAGAGACCCAGTACTTC. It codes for CASSSGHLETQYF. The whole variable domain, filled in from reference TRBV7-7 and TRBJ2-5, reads GAGVSQSPRYKVTKRGQDVTLRCDPISSHATLYWYQQALGQGPEFLTYFNYEAQPDKSGLPSDRFSAERPEGSISTLTIQRTEQRDSAMYRCASSSGHLETQYFGPGTRLLVL.

The CDR3 bases are TGCAGTGCTAGAGATGACCTGCTCGGCTACAATGAGCAGTTCTTC. It translates to CSARDDLLGYNEQFF. The chain recombines TRBV20-1 with TRBJ2-1, with D hard to call. Germline CDR1 is DFQATT and CDR2 is SNEGSKA (reference sequence). V was clipped by 0 bases and J by 3 bases, with 12 bases between them. The CDR3 loop spans 15 amino acids.

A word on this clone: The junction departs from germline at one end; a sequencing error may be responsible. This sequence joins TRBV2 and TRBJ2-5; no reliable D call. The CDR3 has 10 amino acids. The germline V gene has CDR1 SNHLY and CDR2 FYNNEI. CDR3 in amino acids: CASSVETKYF. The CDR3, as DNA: TGTGCCAGCAGCGTGGAGACCAAGTACTTC.

The CDR3 DNA sequence: TGCAGTGCTAGGATGCCGACTAGCGGTTCCTACGAGCAGTACTTC. It codes for CSARMPTSGSYEQYF. V is TRBV20-1 and J is TRBJ2-7; 9 bases are a match to TRBD2. Germline V gene sequence: CDR1 DFQATT, CDR2 SNEGSKA (reference sequence). The junction had 7 bases not matched to a gene; V was cut back by 3 bases and J by 1 base. This CDR3 spans 15 amino acids.

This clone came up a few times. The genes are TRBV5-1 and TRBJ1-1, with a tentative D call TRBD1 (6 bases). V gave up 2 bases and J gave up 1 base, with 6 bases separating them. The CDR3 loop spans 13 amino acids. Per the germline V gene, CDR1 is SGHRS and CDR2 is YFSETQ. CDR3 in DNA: TGCGCCAGCAGCTTCAGGGGGAACACTGAAGCTTTCTTT. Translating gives CASSFRGNTEAFF.

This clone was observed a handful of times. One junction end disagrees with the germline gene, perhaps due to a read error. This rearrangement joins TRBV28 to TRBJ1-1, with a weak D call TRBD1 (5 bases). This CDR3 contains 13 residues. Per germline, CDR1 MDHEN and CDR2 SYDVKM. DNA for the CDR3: TGTGCCAGAAGTTTTGGAGCCCTGGGGGGGGCTTTCTTT. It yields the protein CARSFGALGGAFF.